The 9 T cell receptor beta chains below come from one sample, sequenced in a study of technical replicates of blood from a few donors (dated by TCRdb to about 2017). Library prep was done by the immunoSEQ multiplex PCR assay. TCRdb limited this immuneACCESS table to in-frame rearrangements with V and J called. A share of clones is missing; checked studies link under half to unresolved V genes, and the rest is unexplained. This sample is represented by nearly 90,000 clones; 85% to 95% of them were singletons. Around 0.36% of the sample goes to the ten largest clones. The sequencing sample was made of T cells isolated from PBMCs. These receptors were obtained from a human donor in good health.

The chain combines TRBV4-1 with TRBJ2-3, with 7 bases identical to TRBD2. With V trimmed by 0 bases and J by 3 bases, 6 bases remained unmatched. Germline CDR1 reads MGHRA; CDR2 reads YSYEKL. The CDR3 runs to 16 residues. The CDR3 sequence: CASSQDRAGVTDTQYF. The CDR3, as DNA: TGCGCCAGCAGCCAAGATCGGGCGGGAGTAACAGATACGCAGTATTTT.

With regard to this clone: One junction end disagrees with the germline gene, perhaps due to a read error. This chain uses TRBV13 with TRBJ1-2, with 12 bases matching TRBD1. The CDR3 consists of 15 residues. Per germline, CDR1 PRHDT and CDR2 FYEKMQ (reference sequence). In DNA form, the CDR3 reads TGTGCCAGCAGCCTAGGGACAGGGGGCGTGTATGGCTACACCTTC. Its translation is CASSLGTGGVYGYTF. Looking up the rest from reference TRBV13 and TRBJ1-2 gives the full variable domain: AAGVIQSPRHLIKEKRETATLKCYPIPRHDTVYWYQQGPGQDPQFLISFYEKMQSDKGSIPDRFSAQQFSDYHSELNMSSLELGDSALYFCASSLGTGGVYGYTFGSGTRLTVV.

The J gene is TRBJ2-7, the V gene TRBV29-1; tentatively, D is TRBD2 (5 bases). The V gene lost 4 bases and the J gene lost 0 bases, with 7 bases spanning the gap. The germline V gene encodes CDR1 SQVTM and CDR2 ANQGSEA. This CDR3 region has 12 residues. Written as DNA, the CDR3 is TGCAGCGTTGCGGGAAGCTCCTACGAGCAGTACTTC. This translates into CSVAGSSYEQYF.

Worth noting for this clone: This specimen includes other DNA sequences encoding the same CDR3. The CDR3 protein is CAWSVGQGAYEQYF. Here the CDR3 DNA reads TGTGCCTGGAGTGTCGGCCAGGGGGCCTACGAGCAGTACTTC. The chain has TRBV30 and TRBJ2-7; 7 nucleotides agree with TRBD1. There are 14 residues in the CDR3. Germline V gene data show CDR1 as GTSNPN and CDR2 as SVGIG (reference sequence). The V segment lost 0 bases and the J segment 2 bases; nucleotides outside the gene matches: 4.

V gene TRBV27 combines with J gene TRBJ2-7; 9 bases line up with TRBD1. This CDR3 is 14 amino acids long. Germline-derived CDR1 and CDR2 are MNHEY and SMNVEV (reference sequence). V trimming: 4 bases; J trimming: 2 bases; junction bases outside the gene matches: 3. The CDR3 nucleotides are TGTGCCAGCAGTTACGGGACAGGGACCTACGAGCAGTACTTC. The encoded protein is CASSYGTGTYEQYF.

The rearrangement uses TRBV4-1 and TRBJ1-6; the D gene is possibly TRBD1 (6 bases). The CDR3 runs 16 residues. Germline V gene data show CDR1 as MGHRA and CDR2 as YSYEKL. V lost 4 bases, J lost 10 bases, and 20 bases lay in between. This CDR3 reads CASSRTPGQLQSPLHF. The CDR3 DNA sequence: TGCGCCAGCAGCCGAACTCCTGGACAGTTGCAATCACCCCTCCACTTT.

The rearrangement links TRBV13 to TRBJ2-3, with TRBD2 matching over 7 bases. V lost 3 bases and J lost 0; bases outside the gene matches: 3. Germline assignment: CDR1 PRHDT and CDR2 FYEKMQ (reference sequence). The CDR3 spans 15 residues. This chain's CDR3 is CASSLGGTSTDTQYF. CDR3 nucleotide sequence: TGTGCCAGCAGCTTGGGGGGGACTAGCACAGATACGCAGTATTTT.

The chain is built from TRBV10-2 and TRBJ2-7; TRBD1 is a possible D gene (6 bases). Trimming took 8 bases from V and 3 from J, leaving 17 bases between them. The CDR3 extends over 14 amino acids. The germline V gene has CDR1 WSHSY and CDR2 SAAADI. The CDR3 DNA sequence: TGCGCCAGCCCCGGGACACGAGATCTCTACGAGCAGTACTTC. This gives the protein CASPGTRDLYEQYF.

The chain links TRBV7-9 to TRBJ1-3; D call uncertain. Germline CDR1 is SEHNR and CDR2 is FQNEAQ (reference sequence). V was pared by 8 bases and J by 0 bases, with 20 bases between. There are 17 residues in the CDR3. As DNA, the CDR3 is TGTGCCAGCCCTTCCCCGATCTTTCTCAGCTCTGGAAACACCATATATTTT. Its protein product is CASPSPIFLSSGNTIYF.